This T cell receptor (beta chain) was found in a study of shared clonotypes between healthy human individuals. Overall study context: CD4 naive and memory got three plates each, CD8 naive two, CD8 memory one.

Libraries were prepared by immunoSEQ multiplex PCR; TCRdb keeps only in-frame clonotypes and omits some of them. Of about 1,800,000 clones listed, 85% to 95% are singletons. Findings and caveats of the study: Roughly 5% of naive CD4 clonotypes were shared across several donors.

This clone has just a few counts. Its matching antigen is unknown. Naive CD8 cells lacked CD45RO, underwent positive selection for CCR7 and left out terminally differentiated effector memory CD45RA+ cells. Every donor was a Caucasian adult from Nashville, Tennessee. V lost 0 bases and J lost 6, with 2 bases in between. The CDR3 is made up of 10 amino acids. Germline values: CDR1 GTSNPN, CDR2 SVGIG (reference sequence). This TCR came from a man between 18 and 29 years old in good health. This chain joins TRBV30 and TRBJ1-1; the D is unclear. Material: naive CD8+ T cells sorted from blood. The CDR3 bases are TGTGCCTGGAGTGTAGCTGAAGCTTTCTTT. This translates into CAWSVAEAFF.